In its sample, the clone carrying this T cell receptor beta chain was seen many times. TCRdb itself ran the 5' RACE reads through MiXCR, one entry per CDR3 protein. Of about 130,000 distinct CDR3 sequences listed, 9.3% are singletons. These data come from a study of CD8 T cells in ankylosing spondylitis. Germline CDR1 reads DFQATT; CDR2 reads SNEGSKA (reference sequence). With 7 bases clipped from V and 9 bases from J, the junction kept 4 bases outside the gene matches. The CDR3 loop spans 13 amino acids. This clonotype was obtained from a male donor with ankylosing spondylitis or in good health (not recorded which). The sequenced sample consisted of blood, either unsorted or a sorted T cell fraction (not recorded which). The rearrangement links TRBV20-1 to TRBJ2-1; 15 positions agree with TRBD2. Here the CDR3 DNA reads TGCAGTGTTATGGGACTAGCGGGAGGTGAGCAGTTCTTC. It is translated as CSVMGLAGGEQFF.